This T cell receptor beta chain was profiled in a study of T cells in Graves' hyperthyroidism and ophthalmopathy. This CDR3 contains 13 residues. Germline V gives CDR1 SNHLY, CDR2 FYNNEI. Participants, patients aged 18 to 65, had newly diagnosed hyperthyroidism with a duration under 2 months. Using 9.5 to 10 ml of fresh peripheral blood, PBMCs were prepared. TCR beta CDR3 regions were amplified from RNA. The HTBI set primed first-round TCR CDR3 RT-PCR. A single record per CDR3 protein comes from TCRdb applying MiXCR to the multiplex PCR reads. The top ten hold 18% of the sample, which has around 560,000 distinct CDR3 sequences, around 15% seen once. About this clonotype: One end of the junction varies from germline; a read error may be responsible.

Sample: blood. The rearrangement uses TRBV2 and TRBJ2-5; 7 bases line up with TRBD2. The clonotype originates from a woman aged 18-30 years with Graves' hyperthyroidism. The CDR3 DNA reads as TGTGCCAGCAGTGTGTCTAGCGGAGAGACCCAGTGCTTC. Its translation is CASSVSSGETQCF.